The rows below give T cell receptor beta chains drawn from one sample of a study of tumor-infiltrating lymphocytes in localized non-small cell lung cancer. Assay: immunoSEQ multiplex PCR; the TCRdb copy retains only in-frame clones and omits some. The data show 12,000 to 15,000 clones, about 64% seen once. Sequenced input: uninvolved lung tissue not adjacent to the tumor. The receptors derive from a human donor with non-small cell lung cancer. The CDR3 runs from the conserved cysteine through the conserved F or W. The D gene is left open where the match is weak. Rows give clone size only sometimes, using once, few, many, or a class for an expanded clone.

>TRBV5-4|TRBJ2-3|TRBD2|.
TGTGCCAGCAGCTGGACTAGCGGCACAGATACGCAGTATTTT
CASSWTSGTDTQYF
>TRBV5-1|TRBJ2-3|TRBD2|.
TGCGCCAGTACCCGGGGGGGGAGCACAGATACGCAGTATTTT
CASTRGGSTDTQYF
>TRBV10-3|TRBJ1-4|TRBD1|.
TGTGCCATCAGTGAGTCGAAGGGGGCGGACCACGAAAAACTGTTTTTT
CAISESKGADHEKLFF
>TRBV20-1|TRBJ1-5|.|.
TGCAGTGCTGGTAATCAGGAGGCCCAGCATTTT
CSAGNQEAQHF
>TRBV5-1|TRBJ2-3|.|.
TGCGCCAGCACCCCGGGGGACAGTAGCACAGATACGCAGTATTTT
CASTPGDSSTDTQYF
>TRBV10-3|TRBJ2-6|.|few
TGTGCCATCAGTGAGTCGATTTCCGGGGATGGGGCCAACGTCCTGACTTTC
CAISESISGDGANVLTF
>TRBV5-1|TRBJ2-1|.|.
TGCGCCAGCAGCTTGGGTAATTTCAATGAGCAGTTCTTC
CASSLGNFNEQFF
>TRBV5-1|TRBJ1-6|TRBD1|.
TGCGCCAGCAGCGACAGGGGCTTGGGGAATTCACCCCTCCACTTT
CASSDRGLGNSPLHF
>TRBV30|TRBJ2-7|.|.
TGTGCCTGGAGTCCCCGCCACGAGCAGTACTTC
CAWSPRHEQYF
>TRBV29-1|TRBJ1-1|TRBD1|.
TGCAGCGTTCTGGACAGGGGGCTGCTCGAAGCTTTCTTT
CSVLDRGLLEAFF
>TRBV27|TRBJ2-7|TRBD2|medium-sized
TGTGCCAGCAGTCTAAGGGCCGGGAGGACCTACGAGCAGTACTTC
CASSLRAGRTYEQYF
>TRBV5-1|TRBJ2-2|.|few
TGCGCCAGCAGCTTGGGTGGACTCCACACCGGGGAGCTGTTTTTT
CASSLGGLHTGELFF
>TRBV29-1|TRBJ2-1|TRBD2|.
TGCAGCGTTGAACCTACGACTAGCCGAGGCTACAATGAGCAGTTCTTC
CSVEPTTSRGYNEQFF
>TRBV2|TRBJ1-1|.|.
TGTGCCAGCAGTGAACGGACAGAGAACACTGAAGCTTTCTTT
CASSERTENTEAFF
>TRBV5-4|TRBJ2-2|TRBD2|.
TGTGCCAGCAGCCGGATAGCGGGAGGGCCCGCCGGGGAGCTGTTTTTT
CASSRIAGGPAGELFF
>TRBV9|TRBJ2-2|.|.
TGTGCCAGCAGCTTTGGGCCCTCCGGCGGGGAGCTGTTTTTT
CASSFGPSGGELFF
>TRBV2|TRBJ2-1|.|.
TGTGCCAGCACGAGAGCGCCGGAGGGCCACAATGAGCAGTTCTTC
CASTRAPEGHNEQFF
>TRBV7-6|TRBJ2-5|TRBD1|.
TGTGCCAGCAGTCGTAGGGGGCGGTCCCAAGAGACCCAGTACTTC
CASSRRGRSQETQYF
>TRBV5-4|TRBJ2-5|.|.
TGTGCCAGCAGCTTTGGGGGCTCCGTCAAAGAGACCCAGTACTTC
CASSFGGSVKETQYF
>TRBV6-5|TRBJ1-2|.|few
TGTGCCAGCAGTCCCCCTTTTCAGGGTGGGTATGGCTACACCTTC
CASSPPFQGGYGYTF
>TRBV19|TRBJ2-7|.|.
TGTGCCAGTAGTAGGGTACAGGGGAGGGGAAGTGAGCAGTACTTC
CASSRVQGRGSEQYF
>TRBV6-5|TRBJ2-3|TRBD2|.
TGTGCCAGCAGTTACTCCAGACTAGCGGGTGGCGATACGCAGTATTTT
CASSYSRLAGGDTQYF
>TRBV9|TRBJ1-6|.|.
TGTGCCAGCAGCGTAGGGACAGTCTCCTATAATTCACCCCTCCACTTT
CASSVGTVSYNSPLHF
>TRBV2|TRBJ1-2|.|once
TGTGCCAGCAGTGAAGCTTCGGGGGACCTAAACTATGGCTACACCTTC
CASSEASGDLNYGYTF
>TRBV5-8|TRBJ1-5|.|few
TGTGCCAGCAGCTTGTTCCCTAATAGCAATCAGCCCCAGCATTTT
CASSLFPNSNQPQHF
>TRBV4-3|TRBJ2-3|.|.
TGCGCCAGCAGCCAAGAACTCCCCGGCGGACTTATCACAGATACGCAGTATTTT
CASSQELPGGLITDTQYF
>TRBV6-5|TRBJ1-4|.|large
TGTGCCAGCAGTCAACCGGCCAAAAATGAAAAACTGTTTTTT
CASSQPAKNEKLFF
>TRBV4-2|TRBJ1-2|TRBD1|once
TGTGCCAGCAGCCAAGAAGGGGGCATCGTTGGCTACACCTTC
CASSQEGGIVGYTF
>TRBV14|TRBJ1-4|.|.
TGTGCCAGCAGCCAAGAGAACATAGGTGAAAAACTGTTTTTT
CASSQENIGEKLFF
>TRBV11-3|TRBJ2-7|.|few
TGTGCCAGCAGCCTTGTAGATCGATTCTCCTACGAGCAGTACTTC
CASSLVDRFSYEQYF
>TRBV28|TRBJ2-7|.|.
TGTGCCAGCAGTTTATGGTCGGGGGTTAGGCCCGAGCAGTACTTC
CASSLWSGVRPEQYF
>TRBV10-1|TRBJ1-5|TRBD1|.
TGCGCCAGCAGGTCTACAGGGGACGGCAATCAGCCCCAGCATTTT
CASRSTGDGNQPQHF
>TRBV6-5|TRBJ1-1|.|.
TGTGCCAGCAGGCTTCGAAGGGGTGGCACTGAAGCTTTCTTT
CASRLRRGGTEAFF
>TRBV7-2|TRBJ2-2|TRBD1|.
TGTGCCAGCAGTCCAACAGGGGGAACCGGGGAGCTGTTTTTT
CASSPTGGTGELFF
>TRBV27|TRBJ2-2|.|.
TGTGCCAGCAGTTTGGGGATTTACACCGGGGAGCTGTTTTTT
CASSLGIYTGELFF
>TRBV5-6|TRBJ1-4|.|few
TGTGCCAGCAGCGCCTCGGGGACAATGCGCGAAAAACTGTTTTTT
CASSASGTMREKLFF
>TRBV11-1|TRBJ1-1|.|.
TGTGCCAGCAGCTTTAGCCCGTCGGACGGATCCTTGAACACTGAAGCTTTCTTT
CASSFSPSDGSLNTEAFF
>TRBV10-3|TRBJ1-1|TRBD1|medium-sized
TGTGCCATCAGTGACCCGAGACAGGGGGGGGTAAACACTGAAGCTTTCTTT
CAISDPRQGGVNTEAFF
>TRBV7-2|TRBJ1-1|TRBD1|.
TGTGCCAGCAGCGGCGGACCGGGACAGGGAACCTCTGAAGCTTTCTTT
CASSGGPGQGTSEAFF
>TRBV5-3|TRBJ1-2|.|few
TGTGCCAGAAGCTTGGCGACAGCTAACTATGGCTACACCTTC
CARSLATANYGYTF
>TRBV11-2|TRBJ1-1|.|.
TGTGCCAGCAGCCTAGACTTGGTGGAAGCTTTCTTT
CASSLDLVEAFF
>TRBV7-2|TRBJ2-3|TRBD2|.
TGTGCCAGCAGCCAACTCGGGAGGGCGCAGGATACGCAGTATTTT
CASSQLGRAQDTQYF
>TRBV10-3|TRBJ2-4|TRBD1|.
TGTGCCGCCCGCCCAGCCGGGACAGGGGTTCTGGACATTCAGTACTTC
CAARPAGTGVLDIQYF
>TRBV5-6|TRBJ2-7|.|.
TGTGCCAGCAGCTTCAACGGCGGGTTCAGGAACGAGCAGTACTTC
CASSFNGGFRNEQYF
>TRBV6-1|TRBJ1-3|TRBD1|.
TGTGCCAGCAGTGCAGGGGGCGAAGTTGGAAACACCATATATTTT
CASSAGGEVGNTIYF
>TRBV2|TRBJ2-7|.|few
TGTGCCAGCAGTGTGGGCCAAGCCTACGAGCAGTACTTC
CASSVGQAYEQYF
>TRBV6-5|TRBJ2-5|.|.
TGTGCCAGCAGTTACTCTAGGCCTGAGACCCAGTACTTC
CASSYSRPETQYF
>TRBV7-9|TRBJ2-2|.|.
TGTGCCTTAGCAATAGGGCAGTACAACACCGGGGAGCTGTTTTTT
CALAIGQYNTGELFF
>TRBV5-4|TRBJ1-1|.|once
TGTGCCAGCAGCTTGGACAAGGCCGGTCCGGCCACTGAAGCTTTCTTT
CASSLDKAGPATEAFF
>TRBV5-8|TRBJ2-7|.|.
TGTGCCAGCAGCTGGAGAGGGGTAGCCTACGAGCAGTACTTC
CASSWRGVAYEQYF
>TRBV7-9|TRBJ2-5|TRBD2|few
TGTGCCAGCAGCTTAGCACTAGCGGGAGGCGAGACCCAGTACTTC
CASSLALAGGETQYF
>TRBV4-3|TRBJ1-6|.|.
TGCGCCAGCAGCCAACGCGTCTATAATTCACCCCTCCACTTT
CASSQRVYNSPLHF
>TRBV7-9|TRBJ2-3|.|.
TGTGCCAGCAGCTGGCCCTTAGCGGAGAGCACAGATACGCAGTATTTT
CASSWPLAESTDTQYF
>TRBV5-1|TRBJ1-5|.|.
TGCGCCAGCAGGTTTACAGGGTCCAACTACCTCATCCAGCCCCAGCATTTT
CASRFTGSNYLIQPQHF